This note documents a single T cell receptor (beta chain) sequence. Sequencing was performed with immunoSEQ multiplex PCR; in TCRdb, only in-frame clones are kept and a portion is missing. The profile shows tens of thousands of clones, 85% to 95% of them singletons. This sample is drawn from a study of T cell changes during pregnancy in multiple sclerosis. The receptor comes from a female donor in good health, enrolled as a control in a pregnancy study. Here the sequenced sample was peripheral blood, taken in the third trimester of pregnancy.

The CDR3 spells CASLGEGKETQYF. The CDR3 DNA sequence: TGTGCCAGTTTAGGGGAGGGCAAAGAGACCCAGTACTTC. The chain carries TRBV2 and TRBJ2-5, with 7 positions matching TRBD2. The trim removed 9 bases at V and 3 bases at J, leaving 7 bases unmatched. The CDR3 loop spans 13 amino acids. Germline loops: CDR1 SNHLY, CDR2 FYNNEI.